This is a list of T cell receptor beta chains from one sample in a study of cytomegalovirus exposure and HLA in healthy donors. TCRdb keeps only in-frame clones here, not all; method: immunoSEQ multiplex PCR. The sample consists of approximately 140,000 clones, 75% to 85% of them appearing once. The sequencing input was PBMCs. Receptors were obtained from a man in his fifties or sixties in good health and CMV-seronegative. Each CDR3 is given with its conserved first and last residue. A D gene is named only where the DNA matches it firmly. Some rows mark clone size as missing; the rest say once, few, many or name a class of expanded clone.

d_gene	abundance	j_gene	v_gene	CDR3nt	CDR3aa
-	-	TRBJ1-3	TRBV4-1	TGCGCCAGCAGCCACCAGGGCGCTGGAAACACCATATATTTT	CASSHQGAGNTIYF
TRBD2	-	TRBJ2-7	TRBV7-2	TGTGCCAGCACCCTTAGCGGGGGGGCGGCCGAGCAGTACTTC	CASTLSGGAAEQYF
TRBD1	-	TRBJ1-3	TRBV9	TGTGCCAGCAGCCGGGACAGCCGCTCTGGAAACACCATATATTTT	CASSRDSRSGNTIYF
-	-	TRBJ2-7	TRBV6-1	TGTGCCAGCAGTGAATCCGTTAACTACGAGCAGTACTTC	CASSESVNYEQYF
-	-	TRBJ1-3	TRBV10-1	TGCGCCAGCAGTGAGTCGCGGACATCCGGAAACACCATATATTTT	CASSESRTSGNTIYF
-	-	TRBJ1-2	TRBV28	TGTGCCAGCAGCAGCTATCGGGTGGAGGGCTACACCTTC	CASSSYRVEGYTF
TRBD1	-	TRBJ1-5	TRBV19	TGTGCCAGTACGCGACAGGGAACTAATAGCAATCAGCCCCAGCATTTT	CASTRQGTNSNQPQHF
TRBD1	-	TRBJ1-1	TRBV6-1	TGTGCCAGCAGTGAAGAGGGGGCCGTGAACACTGAAGCTTTCTTT	CASSEEGAVNTEAFF
-	-	TRBJ1-3	TRBV2	TGTGCCAGCAGTGTAGGTACGGACTACGGAAACACCATATATTTT	CASSVGTDYGNTIYF
-	-	TRBJ2-5	TRBV6-1	TGTGCCAGCAGTCCCGGACAAGTCCAAGAGACCCAGTACTTC	CASSPGQVQETQYF
-	-	TRBJ1-2	TRBV30	TGTGCCTCCCATCGCGGGGGGCCACCTAACTATGGCTACACCTTC	CASHRGGPPNYGYTF
TRBD1	few	TRBJ2-1	TRBV29-1	TGCAGCGTTGACAGCGGACAGGGTTTATACAATGAGCAGTTCTTC	CSVDSGQGLYNEQFF
-	-	TRBJ2-2	TRBV30	TGTGCCTGGAGAATGTTAGCGGCGAACACCGGGGAGCTGTTTTTT	CAWRMLAANTGELFF
TRBD2	-	TRBJ2-7	TRBV9	TGTGCCAGCAGCGAGCTAGCGGGGGAAATCTACGAGCAGTACTTC	CASSELAGEIYEQYF
TRBD1	-	TRBJ1-2	TRBV14	TGTGCCAGCAGCCGCAACAGGGGACCATCCTATGGCTACACCTTC	CASSRNRGPSYGYTF
-	-	TRBJ2-5	TRBV27	TGTGCCAGCAGTTTAAAGGCTAGCCAAGAGACCCAGTACTTC	CASSLKASQETQYF
TRBD1	-	TRBJ1-3	TRBV6-5	TGTGCCAGCAGTCCGGGACAGGGAGTAAACACCATATATTTT	CASSPGQGVNTIYF
TRBD1	-	TRBJ2-7	TRBV2	TGTGCCAGCAGTGGGCAGGGGGAATCCGAGCAGTACTTC	CASSGQGESEQYF
-	-	TRBJ2-7	TRBV21-1	TGTGCCAGCAGCAAAGGGGGCGAGCAGTACTTC	CASSKGGEQYF
TRBD1	-	TRBJ2-2	TRBV7-2	TGTGCCAGCAGCCGACAGGGGCCCGGGGAGCTGTTTTTT	CASSRQGPGELFF
TRBD1	-	TRBJ1-1	TRBV5-1	TGCGCCAGCAGCTTTTCCAGCCCTGGGACAGGGGGCATGGCTTTCTTT	CASSFSSPGTGGMAFF
TRBD1	few	TRBJ2-7	TRBV13	TGTGCCAGCAGCCCGACGGGACAGGGGAGCTCCTACGAGCAGTACTTC	CASSPTGQGSSYEQYF
-	-	TRBJ2-5	TRBV7-2	TGTGCCAGCAGCTTCTTTCAAGAGACCCAGTACTTC	CASSFFQETQYF
-	-	TRBJ1-2	TRBV13	TGTGCCAGCAGCTTAGTGGGCCAACAGGGCGGGGGTTACTATGGCTACACCTTC	CASSLVGQQGGGYYGYTF
TRBD1	-	TRBJ1-1	TRBV5-1	TGCGCCAGCAGCTTGACAGGGGGCAGCACTGGAGCTTTCTTT	CASSLTGGSTGAFF
-	few	TRBJ1-1	TRBV5-1	TGCGCCAGCAGCTTGGCACAGTTAACTGAAGCTTTCTTT	CASSLAQLTEAFF
TRBD1	-	TRBJ1-1	TRBV4-1	TGCGCCAGCAGCCAAGATTCATCATTGGTTGGGGTCAGGGGGGAAGCTTTCTTT	CASSQDSSLVGVRGEAFF
TRBD1	-	TRBJ2-7	TRBV5-8	TGTGCCAGCAGCGTGATCCACCCGGGACAGGGGTCGCTCCCCCTCTACGAGCAGTACTTC	CASSVIHPGQGSLPLYEQYF
TRBD2	once	TRBJ2-5	TRBV29-1	TGCAGCGTTGTAGCGGGGGGGTTAGAGACCCAGTACTTC	CSVVAGGLETQYF
TRBD1	-	TRBJ1-1	TRBV5-1	TGCGCCAGCAGCTCCGGGACAGGGGGCGAAGCTTTCTTT	CASSSGTGGEAFF
-	-	TRBJ1-2	TRBV4-2	TGTGCCAGCAGCCAAGAGAGCAAGGGGGAAGGTGGCTACACCTTC	CASSQESKGEGGYTF
TRBD1	-	TRBJ2-2	TRBV30	TGTGCCTGGAGTGACACGCACAGGGGGCTCAACACCGGGGAGCTGTTTTTT	CAWSDTHRGLNTGELFF
-	-	TRBJ2-1	TRBV5-6	TGTGCCAGCAGCTGGGGGCACCGGTACAATGAGCAGTTCTTC	CASSWGHRYNEQFF
-	-	TRBJ2-7	TRBV7-8	TGTGCCAGCAGCTTAGAACTACGCACCTACGAGCAGTACTTC	CASSLELRTYEQYF
-	-	TRBJ1-2	TRBV6-1	TGTGCCAGCAGTATCAGAGGATACGGCTACACCTTC	CASSIRGYGYTF
-	-	TRBJ1-1	TRBV19	TGTGCCAGTAGTATGCGGGGGGCGGGGATCACTGAAGCTTTCTTT	CASSMRGAGITEAFF
-	-	TRBJ2-7	TRBV11-2	TGTGCCAGCAGAAACAGGGTTCAGGACGAGCAGTACTTC	CASRNRVQDEQYF
TRBD1	once	TRBJ2-1	TRBV30	TGTGCCTGGAGTGCGTGGACAGGGGAGGACAATGAGCAGTTCTTC	CAWSAWTGEDNEQFF
TRBD1	-	TRBJ1-5	TRBV12-5	TGTGCTAGTGGTGGGGACAGCCGACGCGGGTCCCAGCATTTT	CASGGDSRRGSQHF
-	few	TRBJ2-3	TRBV19	TGTGCCACCTCCTTCGACTGGAGCACAGATACGCAGTATTTT	CATSFDWSTDTQYF
TRBD2	-	TRBJ2-1	TRBV5-1	TGCGCCAGCAGCTTTACCCGGACTAGCGTTCACAATGAGCAGTTCTTC	CASSFTRTSVHNEQFF
TRBD2	-	TRBJ2-3	TRBV7-9	TGTGCCAGCAGCTTAGCGGCGGGGGAGGCGCAGTATTTT	CASSLAAGEAQYF
-	-	TRBJ1-6	TRBV7-9	TGTGCCAGCAGCCCACCGGGAGGCCCCTATAATTCACCCCTCCACTTT	CASSPPGGPYNSPLHF
TRBD2	-	TRBJ2-1	TRBV6-5	TGTGCCAGCACCCGGGGGGGCAACAACAATGAGCAGTTCTTC	CASTRGGNNNEQFF
TRBD1	-	TRBJ2-2	TRBV10-1	TGCGCCAGCAGGGGGACAGGGGACACCGGGGAGCTGTTTTTT	CASRGTGDTGELFF
TRBD2	few	TRBJ2-1	TRBV6-6	TGTGCCAGCAGTCCCCGACCGGCCGGGGGGGGTGAGCAGTTCTTC	CASSPRPAGGGEQFF
TRBD1	few	TRBJ2-1	TRBV2	TGTGCCAGCAGTGGACAGGGGGGAAGTGAGCAGTTCTTC	CASSGQGGSEQFF
TRBD2	-	TRBJ2-2	TRBV9	TGTGCCAGCAGCGTAGCCCCCGCCAGAGCGGGATCCGGGGAGCTGTTTTTT	CASSVAPARAGSGELFF
TRBD1	-	TRBJ1-2	TRBV5-6	TGTGCCAGCAGCTTGTCCGGGACAGTTACGACTAGCTATGGCTACACCTTC	CASSLSGTVTTSYGYTF
-	-	TRBJ1-1	TRBV30	TGTGCCTGGGATGCGGGGTTGGGCGCTTTCTTT	CAWDAGLGAFF
-	-	TRBJ1-2	TRBV14	TGTGCCAGCAGCCAAGAAAAAGGGGGAATAGGGGGCTACACCTTC	CASSQEKGGIGGYTF
-	-	TRBJ1-2	TRBV11-2	TGTGCCAGCAGCCTAGGACGGGCTAACTATGGCTACACCTTC	CASSLGRANYGYTF
TRBD1	once	TRBJ2-7	TRBV11-3	TGTGCCAGCAGCAGGACAGGGAACTACGAGCAGTACTTC	CASSRTGNYEQYF